These T cell receptor beta chains were read from a single sample in a study of T cells expressing NK-cell markers. TCRdb reprocessed the 5' RACE reads, with one entry per CDR3 protein and no DNA. This sample contains a few hundred thousand distinct CDR3 sequences. Sequenced sample: blood T cells: a sorted CD56 or NKG2C T cell subset, CD4+ or CD8+ T cells, or bulk PBMC T cells (not recorded which). Every receptor here comes from a woman aged 50 to 60 in good health. Each CDR3 is given with its conserved first and last residue.

J gene | V gene | CDR3 protein
TRBJ2-2 | TRBV20-1 | CSARLDRGKSAGELFF
TRBJ2-2 | TRBV12-3/TRBV12-4 | CASRKRGGNTGELFF
TRBJ2-1 | TRBV5-1 | CASSTGLAGGSIYNEQFF
TRBJ2-2 | TRBV6-5 | CASSYGGGSSTGELFF
TRBJ2-5 | TRBV4-1 | CASSPHPNSQETQYF
TRBJ2-5 | TRBV3-1 | CASRGLAPYQETQYF
TRBJ1-5 | TRBV29-1 | CIPPGQMDMGNQPQHF
TRBJ2-7 | TRBV12-3/TRBV12-4 | CASSKGPLQQYF
TRBJ1-1 | TRBV5-1 | CASSLGGAAGTEAFF
TRBJ1-2 | TRBV5-1 | CASSGAGLYGYTF
TRBJ2-1 | TRBV25-1 | CASSGQSDEQFF
TRBJ2-3 | TRBV7-9 | CASSLGIGVGTDTQYF
TRBJ2-5 | TRBV5-5 | CASSRQGMETQYF
TRBJ2-2 | TRBV2 | CASTGTFDRTGELFF
TRBJ1-1 | TRBV2 | CASRVEGRNTEAFF
TRBJ2-7 | TRBV20-1 | CSARDPGGSSYEQYF
TRBJ2-3 | TRBV10-2 | CASSESMGRASGTQYF
TRBJ1-5 | TRBV5-1 | CASSLGGTGGNQPQHF
TRBJ2-3 | TRBV6-5 | CASSLPGLDTQYF
TRBJ2-3 | TRBV9 | CASTPRGQHTDTQYF
TRBJ2-5 | TRBV19 | CASRSRDSGPVETQYF
TRBJ2-4 | TRBV29-1 | CSPGLAKNIQYF
TRBJ2-3 | TRBV12-3/TRBV12-4 | CATKISLLSSISTDTQYF
TRBJ1-2 | TRBV12-3/TRBV12-4 | CASSPPWTVANYGYTF
TRBJ1-1 | TRBV15 | CATSTRVSLNTEAFF
TRBJ2-1 | TRBV29-1 | CSVARGTGGNEQFF
TRBJ2-2 | TRBV10-3 | CAIRLSRGELFF
TRBJ2-3 | TRBV5-1 | CASSLRRQGNGRSTDTQYF
TRBJ1-1 | TRBV18 | CASSPLATGGKEAFF
TRBJ2-2 | TRBV12-3/TRBV12-4 | CASSNARAVAGELFF
TRBJ1-5 | TRBV12-3/TRBV12-4 | CASTLAGSVQPQHF
TRBJ2-3 | TRBV13 | CASSSAFSGAGYTDTQYF
TRBJ2-1 | TRBV24-1 | CATSGGRGVHEQFF
TRBJ2-1 | TRBV20-1 | CSATSTLIRNEQFF
TRBJ2-1 | TRBV6-5 | CASSYESLQTYNEQFF
TRBJ2-3 | TRBV14 | CATDRGGPTDTQYF
TRBJ2-2 | TRBV7-8 | CASSAYRVRTGELFF
TRBJ1-2 | TRBV27 | CASSLQGELGGYTF
TRBJ2-1 | TRBV20-1 | CSAKTGNLYNEQFF
TRBJ2-3 | TRBV4-2 | CASSPRRGGSLSTDTQYF
TRBJ1-5 | TRBV2 | CASSEETVVSNQPQHF
TRBJ2-7 | TRBV29-1 | CSSEDRGEQYF
TRBJ1-1 | TRBV20-1 | CSASRPTVTEAFF
TRBJ2-7 | TRBV28 | CASTPGAGPADEQYF
TRBJ2-4 | TRBV10-3 | CAISEWGTSGPNIQYF
TRBJ2-2 | TRBV10-2 | CASSEGSVAGELFF
TRBJ2-2 | TRBV12-3/TRBV12-4 | CASRPLTGSTGELFF
TRBJ1-2 | TRBV29-1 | CSVGAGELAGYTF